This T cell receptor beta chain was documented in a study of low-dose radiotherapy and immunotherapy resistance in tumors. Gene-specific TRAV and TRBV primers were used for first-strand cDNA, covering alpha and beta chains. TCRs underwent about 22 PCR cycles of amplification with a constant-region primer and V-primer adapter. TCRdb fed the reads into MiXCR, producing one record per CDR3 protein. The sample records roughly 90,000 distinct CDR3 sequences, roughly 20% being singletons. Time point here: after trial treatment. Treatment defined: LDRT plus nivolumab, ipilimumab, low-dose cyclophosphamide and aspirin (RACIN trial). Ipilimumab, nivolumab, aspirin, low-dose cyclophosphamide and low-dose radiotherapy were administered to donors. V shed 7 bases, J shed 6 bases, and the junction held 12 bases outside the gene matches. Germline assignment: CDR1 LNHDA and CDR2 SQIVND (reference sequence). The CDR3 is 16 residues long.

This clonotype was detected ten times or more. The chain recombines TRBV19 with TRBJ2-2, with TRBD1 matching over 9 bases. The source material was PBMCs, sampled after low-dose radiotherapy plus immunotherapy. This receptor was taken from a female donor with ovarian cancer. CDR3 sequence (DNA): TGTGCCAGTATGGCACAGGGGGCCGGAGTTGCCGGGGAGCTGTTTTTT. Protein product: CASMAQGAGVAGELFF.